Listed below are T cell receptor beta chains from one sample, sequenced in a study of identical twins. From the 5' RACE reads, TCRdb called clonotypes with MiXCR, one entry per CDR3 protein. The sample consists of about 900,000 distinct CDR3 sequences, 10% to 15% of them appearing once. These data were also reused for a study on yellow fever vaccine responses in identical twins.

Sequenced sample: PBMCs. These receptors all stem from a woman aged 18-30 years in good health. CDR3s include the opening cysteine and the closing phenylalanine or tryptophan. The D gene is left open where the match is weak. Some rows mark clone size as missing; the rest say once, few, many or name a class of expanded clone.

TRBD2,TRBV5-5,.,TRBJ2-1,CASSFTATSGGYNEQFF,TGTGCCAGCAGCTTCACAGCCACTAGCGGGGGATACAATGAGCAGTTCTTC
.,TRBV4-1,.,TRBJ2-2,CASSQEVGFTGELFF,TGCGCCAGCAGCCAAGAAGTGGGATTTACCGGGGAGCTGTTTTTT
TRBD1,TRBV5-6,.,TRBJ1-1,CASSLATGQGYTEAFF,TGTGCCAGCAGCTTGGCCACTGGACAGGGTTACACTGAAGCTTTCTTT
TRBD2,TRBV10-2,few,TRBJ2-1,CASSDWTSINNEQFF,TGCGCCAGCAGTGACTGGACTAGCATAAACAATGAGCAGTTCTTC
.,TRBV6-1,many,TRBJ1-3,CASSEARGSGNTIYF,TGTGCCAGCAGTGAAGCGAGGGGATCTGGAAACACCATATATTTT
.,TRBV5-5,few,TRBJ2-5,CASSLALGRRTQYF,TGTGCCAGCAGCTTGGCCCTAGGTAGAAGGACCCAGTACTTC
.,TRBV12-3/TRBV12-4,.,TRBJ2-7,CASSRRQNYEQYF,TGTGCCAGCAGTAGGAGACAGAACTACGAGCAGTACTTC
TRBD1,TRBV12-3/TRBV12-4,many,TRBJ2-2,CASSRDSSNTGELFF,TGTGCCAGCAGTCGGGACAGCTCAAACACCGGGGAGCTGTTTTTT
.,TRBV6-5,many,TRBJ2-3,CASSYGLLRTDTQYF,TGTGCCAGCAGTTACGGTTTACTGCGCACAGATACGCAGTATTTT
TRBD1,TRBV5-8,few,TRBJ2-7,CASSSRDRGDYEQYF,TGTGCCAGCAGCTCCCGGGACAGAGGGGATTACGAGCAGTACTTC
.,TRBV7-2,many,TRBJ1-2,CASSLGGGNYGYTF,TGTGCCAGCAGTTTAGGTGGGGGGAACTATGGCTACACCTTC